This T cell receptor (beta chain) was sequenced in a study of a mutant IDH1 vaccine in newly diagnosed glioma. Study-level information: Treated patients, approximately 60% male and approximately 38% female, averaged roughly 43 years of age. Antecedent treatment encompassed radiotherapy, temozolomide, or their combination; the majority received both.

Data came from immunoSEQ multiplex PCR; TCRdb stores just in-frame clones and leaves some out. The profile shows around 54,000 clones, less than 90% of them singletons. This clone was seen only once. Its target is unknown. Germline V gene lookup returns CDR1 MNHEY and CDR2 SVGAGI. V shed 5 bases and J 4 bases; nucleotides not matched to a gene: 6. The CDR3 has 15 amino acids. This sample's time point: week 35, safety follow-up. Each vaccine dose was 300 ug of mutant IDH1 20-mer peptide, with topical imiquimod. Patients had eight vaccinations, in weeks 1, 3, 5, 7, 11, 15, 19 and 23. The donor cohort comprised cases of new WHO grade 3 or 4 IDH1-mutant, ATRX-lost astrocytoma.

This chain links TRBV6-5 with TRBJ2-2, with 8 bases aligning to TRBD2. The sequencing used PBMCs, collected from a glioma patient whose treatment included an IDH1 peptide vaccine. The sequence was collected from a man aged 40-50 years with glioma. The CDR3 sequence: CASSSRREATGELFF. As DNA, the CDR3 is TGTGCCAGCAGTAGCCGGCGGGAGGCCACCGGGGAGCTGTTTTTT.